The 18 T cell receptor beta chains below come from one sample, sequenced in a study of T cell changes during pregnancy in multiple sclerosis (dated by TCRdb to between 2018 and 2021). Library method: the immunoSEQ multiplex PCR assay. Imported from immuneACCESS, the table was reduced by TCRdb to in-frame sequences with V and J called. These copies leave out some clones; in studies compared against another copy, an unresolved V gene accounts for under half, and the cause of the remainder is not known. The sample table lists approximately 50,000 clones, 91% of them with a count of one. Of the sample, approximately 10% falls within the top ten clones. The sequencing used CD8+ T cells from peripheral blood mononuclear cells, collected after pregnancy. The receptors were sampled from a female donor with multiple sclerosis, enrolled in a pregnancy study.

This clone has only one observation. V usage is TRBV7-9 and J usage is TRBJ2-7; 7 positions match TRBD1. Per the germline V gene, CDR1 is SEHNR and CDR2 is FQNEAQ (reference sequence). Germline trimming cut 5 bases from V and 2 bases from J; bases unmatched to any gene: 9. The CDR3 spans 15 residues. This CDR3 is CASSPGQTTPYEQYF. The CDR3 bases are TGTGCCAGCAGCCCGGGACAGACCACCCCCTACGAGCAGTACTTC.

In nucleotides, the CDR3 is TGTGCCAGCAGTGAAGTTTTCGGACAGGGTGGAAACACCATATATTTT. Translation gives CASSEVFGQGGNTIYF. The chain joins TRBV6-1 to TRBJ1-3, with 8 positions matching TRBD1. Germline loops: CDR1 MNHNS, CDR2 SASEGT. This CDR3 has 16 amino acids. V gave up 1 base and J gave up 3 bases; unmatched junction bases: 5.

The chain links TRBV2 to TRBJ2-1; D is undetermined. The CDR3 has 13 amino acids. Looked up from germline, CDR1 is SNHLY and CDR2 is FYNNEI. Trimming shortened V by 2 bases and J by 5 bases, and 7 bases separated the two germline ends. The chain's CDR3 is CASSEWADNEQFF. CDR3 DNA sequence: TGTGCCAGCAGTGAATGGGCAGACAATGAGCAGTTCTTC.

J is TRBJ2-7 and V is TRBV7-9; tentative D call: TRBD1 (5 bases). Germline V lookup: CDR1 SEHNR, CDR2 FQNEAQ (reference sequence). The CDR3 runs 15 residues. V was cut by 4 bases and J by 0 bases, with 13 bases left in between. The CDR3 loop is CASSSSDTGSYEQYF. CDR3 nucleotide sequence: TGTGCCAGCAGCTCATCCGACACAGGCTCCTACGAGCAGTACTTC.

This sequence joins TRBV2 and TRBJ2-3; the D is unclear. Trimming left V 3 bases short and J 7 bases short, with 5 bases between. The CDR3 sequence is 11 residues long. Germline loops: CDR1 SNHLY, CDR2 FYNNEI. The CDR3 DNA reads as TGTGCCAGCAGTGACGGTTATACGCAGTATTTT. Protein: CASSDGYTQYF.

This rearrangement joins TRBV11-2 to TRBJ2-7, with 7 positions matching TRBD1. CDR1 and CDR2 from the germline V gene are SGHAT and FQNNGV. V dropped 4 bases and J dropped 2; count of bases not matched to a gene: 8. The length of the CDR3 is 15 residues. The CDR3: CASSSVWTGAYEQYF. The CDR3 nucleotides read TGTGCCAGCAGCTCCGTGTGGACAGGAGCCTACGAGCAGTACTTC.

The V gene is TRBV21-1, the J gene TRBJ2-7; TRBD2 is the table's D call, not checked against the DNA. TRBV21-1 is noted as a pseudogene. There are 17 residues in the CDR3. The CDR3 protein is CASSKPPPGLDLYEQYF. In DNA, the CDR3 is TGTGCCAGCAGCAAGCCCCCCCCTGGACTAGACTTATACGAGCAGTACTTC.

The gene calls are TRBV6-6 and TRBJ1-5, with a possible D match to TRBD1 (6 bases). Germline CDR1 is MNHNY and CDR2 is SVGAGI (reference sequence). Trimming left V 5 bases short and J 1 base short, with 9 bases between. The CDR3 is made up of 14 amino acids. CDR3 nucleotides: TGTGCCAGCAGTCACGGACAGAGCAATCAGCCCCAGCATTTT. It yields the protein CASSHGQSNQPQHF.

The rearrangement joins TRBV7-9 to TRBJ1-1; the D gene is possibly TRBD1 (5 bases). V was cut by 0 bases and J by 0 bases, with 8 bases left in between. The CDR3 length is 15 residues. The V gene's germline CDR1 is SEHNR and CDR2 FQNEAQ (reference sequence). The CDR3 DNA reads as TGTGCCAGCAGCTTAGCGGAGGGGATGAACACTGAAGCTTTCTTT. Translation gives CASSLAEGMNTEAFF.

J is TRBJ1-5 and V is TRBV6-5; 8 positions match TRBD1. Per the germline V gene, CDR1 is MNHEY and CDR2 is SVGAGI. The CDR3 runs to 14 residues. The junction had 2 bases not matched to a gene; V was cut back by 5 bases and J by 2 bases. DNA of the CDR3: TGTGCCAGCAGTAAGACAGGGGGCAATCAGCCCCAGCATTTT. Encoded protein: CASSKTGGNQPQHF.

CDR3 residues: CASREPNEQFF. As DNA, the CDR3 is TGTGCCAGCAGGGAGCCGAATGAGCAGTTCTTC. The chain joins TRBV2 to TRBJ2-1; D gene ambiguous. There are 11 residues in the CDR3. Deletions cut 6 bases from V and 7 bases from J, with 7 bases between. Germline V CDR1 and CDR2: SNHLY, FYNNEI.

The rearrangement uses TRBV4-1 and TRBJ1-5; D not certain. V lost 5 bases to trimming and J lost 1 base, with 9 bases between them. This CDR3 contains 14 residues. Germline assignment: CDR1 MGHRA and CDR2 YSYEKL. Here the CDR3 reads CASSGDLSNQPQHF. The CDR3 nucleotides read TGCGCCAGCAGCGGAGATTTGAGCAATCAGCCCCAGCATTTT.

The chain combines TRBV2 with TRBJ2-7, with 7 bases that match TRBD1. The germline V gene has CDR1 SNHLY and CDR2 FYNNEI. The V segment lost 7 bases and the J segment 2 bases; nucleotides outside the gene matches: 11. CDR3 length: 15 residues. The CDR3 region has the DNA TGTGCCAGCACTGTCGGTTCAGGGACAGCCTACGAGCAGTACTTC. Its protein is CASTVGSGTAYEQYF.

V gene TRBV19 combines with J gene TRBJ1-2; 10 bases align to TRBD1. The V gene's germline CDR1 is LNHDA and CDR2 SQIVND (reference sequence). V dropped 6 bases and J dropped 4; count of bases not matched to a gene: 8. CDR3 length: 15 amino acids. CDR3 protein: CASSRDRGLGYGYTF. The CDR3 DNA reads as TGTGCCAGTAGCCGGGACAGGGGACTTGGCTATGGCTACACCTTC.

J is TRBJ1-1 and V is TRBV6-6; D is unclear. The CDR3 sequence is 16 residues long. The V gene's germline CDR1 is MNHNY and CDR2 SVGAGI (reference sequence). V dropped 0 bases and J dropped 4 bases, with 15 bases sitting between them. The CDR3 region is CASSYSDEGSGTEAFF. In nucleotides, the CDR3 is TGTGCCAGCAGTTACTCCGATGAGGGTTCCGGCACTGAAGCTTTCTTT.

The J gene is TRBJ2-7, the V gene TRBV9, with D perhaps matching TRBD1 (5 bases). The germline CDR1 and CDR2 sequences are SGDLS and YYNGEE. The CDR3 totals 14 residues. The V and J ends lost 0 bases and 5 bases respectively, with 12 bases between them. CDR3 nucleotides: TGTGCCAGCAGCGTAGACAAGGGGCTTAACGAGCAGTACTTC. This translates into CASSVDKGLNEQYF.

The chain links TRBV13 to TRBJ2-5; 8 bases agree with TRBD2. The J segment lost 3 bases and the V segment lost 5 bases, leaving 8 bases of the junction unmatched. CDR1 PRHDT and CDR2 FYEKMQ come from the germline V gene (reference sequence). This CDR3 is 15 amino acids long. CDR3 protein: CASSHEGRGEETQYF. CDR3 coding DNA: TGTGCCAGCAGCCACGAGGGGCGGGGGGAAGAGACCCAGTACTTC.

V usage is TRBV18 and J usage is TRBJ2-3; the match to TRBD2 covers 7 bases. Germline V gene lookup returns CDR1 KGHSH and CDR2 LQKENI. The CDR3 length is 17 residues. V shed 3 bases, J shed 5 bases, and the junction held 14 bases outside the gene matches. The CDR3 nucleotides are TGTGCCAGCTCACCCCCCTTCCGGACTAGTCAAGAAGATACGCAGTATTTT. Translated: CASSPPFRTSQEDTQYF.